This entry lists 30 T cell receptor beta chains sequenced from one sample in a study of cytomegalovirus exposure and HLA in healthy donors. Sequencing used immunoSEQ multiplex PCR; TCRdb keeps in-frame clones, though not all of them. Of 130,000 or so clones in the sample, 89% are singletons; the top ten hold about 3.7%. Sample: PBMCs. These receptors originate from a man aged 30-40 years in good health and CMV-seronegative.

The chain employs TRBV6-5 and TRBJ2-3, with 9 bases identical to TRBD2. J gave up 7 bases and V 2 bases, and 4 bases lay outside the gene matches. The germline gives CDR1 MNHEY, CDR2 SVGAGI. This CDR3 has 14 residues. CDR3 in DNA: TGTGCCAGCAGTTACGGCGGGGGGGCACATACGCAGTATTTT. This sequence encodes CASSYGGGAHTQYF.

The genes are TRBV7-9 and TRBJ2-3; 13 positions agree with TRBD2. V gave up 5 bases and J gave up 6 bases; unmatched junction bases: 8. Germline CDR1 SEHNR, CDR2 FQNEAQ (reference sequence). This CDR3 comprises 16 residues. CDR3 sequence: CASSGPLAGGPDTQYF. In nucleotides, the CDR3 is TGTGCCAGCAGCGGCCCACTAGCGGGGGGGCCCGATACGCAGTATTTT.

The genes are TRBV19 and TRBJ2-7; TRBD2 aligns across 7 bases. The V gene end was trimmed by 5 bases and the J gene end by 1 base; junction bases not matched to a gene: 5. The germline V gene has CDR1 LNHDA and CDR2 SQIVND (reference sequence). This CDR3 comprises 14 residues. DNA of the CDR3: TGTGCCAGTAGTTACGGCGGGGGTTCCTACGAGCAGTACTTC. This sequence encodes CASSYGGGSYEQYF.

CDR3 residues: CASSSTGDTEAFF. The DNA of the CDR3 is TGTGCCAGCAGCTCCACAGGGGACACTGAAGCTTTCTTT. This rearrangement joins TRBV5-8 to TRBJ1-1; 7 bases align to TRBD1. This CDR3 has 13 residues. Losses at the gene ends were 3 bases for V and 3 bases for J; bases not matched to a gene: 2. Per germline, CDR1 SGHTS and CDR2 YDEGEE.

This clone has a single count. The rearrangement joins TRBV28 to TRBJ2-7; 7 nucleotides match TRBD2. The length of the CDR3 is 13 residues. The trim removed 6 bases at V and 3 bases at J, leaving 5 bases unmatched. Germline CDR1 and CDR2: MDHEN and SYDVKM. This CDR3 is CASRWGTNYEQYF. DNA of the CDR3: TGTGCCAGCAGGTGGGGGACTAACTACGAGCAGTACTTC.

This chain uses TRBV7-2 with TRBJ2-7; possibly TRBD2 for D (5 bases). The CDR3 contains 15 residues. The germline gives CDR1 SGHTA, CDR2 FQGNSA. The V end lost 7 bases, the J end lost 1 base, and 17 bases lay between the germline ends. CDR3 loop: CASTPIGGRSYEQYF. The CDR3 coding sequence is TGTGCCAGCACCCCGATCGGAGGCAGGTCCTACGAGCAGTACTTC.

The chain recombines TRBV5-1 with TRBJ2-2; D is perhaps TRBD2 (5 bases). Trimming stripped 0 bases from V and 1 base from J, with 7 bases between. The CDR3 extends over 15 amino acids. CDR1 and CDR2 from the germline V gene are SGHRS and YFSETQ. The chain's CDR3 is CASSLAGWNTGELFF. In DNA, the CDR3 is TGCGCCAGCAGCTTGGCGGGGTGGAACACCGGGGAGCTGTTTTTT.

This sequence joins TRBV5-4 and TRBJ2-2, with a possible D match to TRBD1 (5 bases). V lost 1 base and J lost 6, with 7 bases in between. The CDR3 length is 13 residues. CDR1 is SGHNT, CDR2 YYREEE, per germline (reference sequence). DNA for the CDR3: TGTGCCAGCAGCTTGACAGGACCCGGGGAGCTGTTTTTT. It encodes CASSLTGPGELFF.

This clone has a single count. This chain connects TRBV21-1 to TRBJ2-7; whether TRBD1, the table's D call, matches the DNA was not checked. TRBV21-1 has pseudogene status. The CDR3 has 16 residues. The CDR3 nucleotides read TGTGCCAGCAGCCCCCGACAGGGTAAGATTAGGGACGAGCAGTACTTC. It is translated as CASSPRQGKIRDEQYF.

The rearrangement uses TRBV27 and TRBJ2-7; perhaps TRBD1 as D (6 bases). Deletions cut 6 bases from V and 2 bases from J, with 14 bases between. Germline CDR1 is MNHEY and CDR2 is SMNVEV (reference sequence). The CDR3 has 14 amino acids. The CDR3 region has the DNA TGTGCCAGCAGCCCAGGGGAAAAACCCTACGAGCAGTACTTC. Its translation is CASSPGEKPYEQYF.

The rearrangement links TRBV28 to TRBJ2-5, with 7 positions matching TRBD1. J was trimmed by 1 base and V by 4 bases; bases with no gene match: 9. Germline CDR1 is MDHEN and CDR2 is SYDVKM. The CDR3 runs to 16 residues. CDR3 region: CASSSLGTAFQETQYF. The CDR3 DNA reads TGTGCCAGCAGTTCTCTAGGGACAGCCTTCCAAGAGACCCAGTACTTC. Full variable domain (rest looked up from reference TRBV28 and TRBJ2-5): DVKVTQSSRYLVKRTGEKVFLECVQDMDHENMFWYRQDPGLGLRLIYFSYDVKMKEKGDIPEGYSVSREKKERFSLILESASTNQTSMYLCASSSLGTAFQETQYFGPGTRLLVL.

The genes are TRBV5-6 and TRBJ1-2, with 7 nucleotides matching TRBD1. The CDR3 covers 15 residues. With V trimmed by 3 bases and J by 5 bases, 10 bases remained unmatched. From germline, CDR1 is SGHDT and CDR2 YYEEEE. The CDR3 region has the DNA TGTGCCAGCAGCTCAACCCCGGGACAGTTGTATGGCTACACCTTC. It translates to CASSSTPGQLYGYTF.

A single count supports this clone. The chain couples TRBV7-2 to TRBJ1-3, with 7 bases that match TRBD1. This CDR3 comprises 17 residues. Per germline, CDR1 SGHTA and CDR2 FQGNSA. The V gene end was trimmed by 4 bases and the J gene end by 1 base; junction bases not matched to a gene: 10. The CDR3 DNA reads as TGTGCCAGCAGCTGGTCCGGTGACAGGGTTTCTGGAAACACCATATATTTT. Its protein product is CASSWSGDRVSGNTIYF. Together with reference TRBV7-2 and TRBJ1-3, the CDR3 gives the full variable domain: GAGVSQSPSNKVTEKGKDVELRCDPISGHTALYWYRQSLGQGLEFLIYFQGNSAPDKSGLPSDRFSAERTGGSVSTLTIQRTQQEDSAVYLCASSWSGDRVSGNTIYFGEGSWLTVV.

The CDR3 here is CASSLGAGAPYEQYF. CDR3 bases: TGCGCCAGCAGCTTGGGGGCAGGGGCCCCCTACGAGCAGTACTTC. The rearrangement joins TRBV5-1 to TRBJ2-7, with a possible D match to TRBD1 (6 bases). The CDR3 is 15 amino acids. Trimming removed 0 bases from V and 2 bases from J, with 12 bases in between. Germline values: CDR1 SGHRS, CDR2 YFSETQ.

V is TRBV13 and J is TRBJ1-2, with 7 bases aligning to TRBD1. CDR3 length: 18 amino acids. Germline CDR1 and CDR2: PRHDT and FYEKMQ (reference sequence). V shed 1 base and J 4 bases; nucleotides not matched to a gene: 15. The CDR3 region has the DNA TGTGCCAGCAGCTTAGACGCTAGGGGACAGTCAAGCGTCTATGGCTACACCTTC. Protein sequence: CASSLDARGQSSVYGYTF.

This sequence joins TRBV7-9 and TRBJ1-2, with D possibly matching TRBD1 (5 bases). Trimming took off 5 bases at V and 6 bases at J, with 22 bases between the two ends. The CDR3 runs 16 residues. Per the germline V gene, CDR1 is SEHNR and CDR2 is FQNEAQ (reference sequence). Here the CDR3 DNA reads TGTGCCAGCAGCGCGGGGGGTAATAGTGCTCTCAATGGCTACACCTTC. Residues: CASSAGGNSALNGYTF.

The J gene is TRBJ2-7, the V gene TRBV7-2, with TRBD2 identical over 9 bases. Unmatched junction bases numbered 9, after V lost 3 bases and J lost 0 bases. This CDR3 region has 17 residues. Germline-derived CDR1 and CDR2 are SGHTA and FQGNSA. This CDR3 reads CASSFRSGGPSSYEQYF. CDR3 nucleotides: TGTGCCAGCAGCTTCCGAAGCGGGGGGCCTTCCTCCTACGAGCAGTACTTC.

The CDR3 coding sequence is TGTGCCAGTAGTAAAGGACAGGAGAGTAATGAGCAGTTCTTC. This sequence encodes CASSKGQESNEQFF. This sequence joins TRBV19 and TRBJ2-1, with 7 bases fitting TRBD1. Germline V gene lookup returns CDR1 LNHDA and CDR2 SQIVND (reference sequence). This CDR3 region has 14 residues. V was clipped by 4 bases and J by 7 bases; unmatched bases: 7.

The count of this clone is one. V is TRBV2 and J is TRBJ1-6; TRBD1 matches at 9 bases. Germline CDR1 reads SNHLY; CDR2 reads FYNNEI. V gave up 10 bases and J gave up 0 bases; unmatched junction bases: 7. CDR3 length equals 16 residues. The CDR3 DNA reads TGTGCCACCAATGACAGGGGGTACTCCTATAATTCACCCCTCCACTTT. Translating it yields CATNDRGYSYNSPLHF.

The chain combines TRBV6-6 with TRBJ1-1; 7 nucleotides align to TRBD1. The germline V gene encodes CDR1 MNHNY and CDR2 SVGAGI (reference sequence). This CDR3 is built from 14 residues. With 5 bases clipped from V and 5 bases from J, the junction kept 8 bases outside the gene matches. CDR3 nucleotides: TGTGCCAGCAGTCTCACGACAGGGCCTACTGAAGCTTTCTTT. Encoded protein: CASSLTTGPTEAFF.

This rearrangement joins TRBV7-2 to TRBJ1-1; D gene unclear. CDR1 and CDR2 (germline): SGHTA, FQGNSA. The CDR3 has 15 residues. Trimming shortened V by 2 bases and J by 5 bases, and 15 bases separated the two germline ends. The CDR3 region is CASSLTADLGTEAFF. For the CDR3, the DNA is TGTGCCAGCAGCTTAACGGCGGACTTAGGGACTGAAGCTTTCTTT.

The chain joins TRBV18 to TRBJ2-3, with D maybe TRBD1 (6 bases). Germline V lookup: CDR1 KGHSH, CDR2 LQKENI. The germline V and J ends were trimmed by 4 bases and 7 bases, with 15 bases remaining between them. The CDR3 has 14 amino acids. CDR3 protein: CASSRPSQGNTQYF. In DNA, the CDR3 is TGTGCCAGCTCACGCCCCTCACAGGGAAATACGCAGTATTTT.

The chain recombines TRBV6-5 with TRBJ1-5; 7 bases fit TRBD1. The CDR3 is 15 residues long. Germline CDR1 is MNHEY and CDR2 is SVGAGI. Trimming cost V 6 bases and J 2 bases; bases outside gene matches: 7. The CDR3 protein is CASSLTGNGNQPQHF. CDR3 nucleotide sequence: TGTGCCAGCAGCCTGACAGGGAACGGCAATCAGCCCCAGCATTTT.

V is TRBV27 and J is TRBJ2-3, with 9 bases fitting TRBD1. The CDR3 has 15 amino acids. The germline V gene encodes CDR1 MNHEY and CDR2 SMNVEV (reference sequence). Trimming at V came to 6 bases and at J to 6 bases, leaving 10 bases not matched to a gene. The CDR3 DNA reads as TGTGCCAGCAGGGACTGGGGACAGGGTAAGGATACGCAGTATTTT. Amino acids: CASRDWGQGKDTQYF.

The chain carries TRBV6-1 and TRBJ1-1, with D perhaps matching TRBD1 (6 bases). The CDR3 has 16 residues. The V and J ends lost 6 bases and 0 bases respectively, with 17 bases between them. The germline gives CDR1 MNHNS, CDR2 SASEGT. The CDR3 sequence is CASREHREIMNTEAFF. Written as DNA, the CDR3 is TGTGCCAGCAGGGAACACAGGGAAATCATGAACACTGAAGCTTTCTTT.

This chain connects TRBV10-3 to TRBJ2-3, with TRBD1 matching 7 bases. J was trimmed by 5 bases and V by 3 bases; bases with no gene match: 14. The CDR3 length is 17 residues. Germline values: CDR1 ENHRY, CDR2 SYGVKD. CDR3 amino acids: CAISDPILTGLEDTQYF. The CDR3 region has the DNA TGTGCCATCAGTGACCCAATATTGACAGGGTTAGAAGATACGCAGTATTTT.

The V and J genes are TRBV4-2 and TRBJ1-2, with 7 bases aligning to TRBD1. Germline values: CDR1 LGHNA, CDR2 YNFKEQ. The CDR3 spans 16 residues. The V and J ends lost 4 bases and 7 bases, in that order; junction bases with no gene match: 15. The CDR3 bases are TGTGCCAGCAGCCCCTCCAACGGGCAGGGGGATATTGGCTACACCTTC. Protein: CASSPSNGQGDIGYTF.

The gene calls are TRBV4-3 and TRBJ2-3; 10 positions match TRBD1. V trimming: 5 bases; J trimming: 1 base; junction bases outside the gene matches: 3. Germline loops: CDR1 LGHNA, CDR2 YSLEER. The CDR3 has 15 residues. The CDR3 is CASSDRGRGTDTQYF. CDR3 bases: TGCGCCAGCAGCGACAGGGGGCGAGGCACAGATACGCAGTATTTT.

V is TRBV6-5 and J is TRBJ1-5, with D perhaps TRBD1 (6 bases). Trimming left V 2 bases short and J 5 bases short, with 7 bases between. The germline CDR1 and CDR2 sequences are MNHEY and SVGAGI. The CDR3 sequence is 13 residues long. The CDR3 loop is CASSYRTDQPQHF. For the CDR3, the DNA is TGTGCCAGCAGTTACCGGACAGATCAGCCCCAGCATTTT.

V usage is TRBV4-1 and J usage is TRBJ2-1, with D tentatively TRBD1 (5 bases). This CDR3 has 16 residues. CDR1 is MGHRA, CDR2 YSYEKL, per germline. The germline V and J ends were trimmed by 4 bases and 5 bases, with 18 bases remaining between them. CDR3 DNA: TGCGCCAGCAGCCCACTCAGGGATCGTAGACACAATGAGCAGTTCTTC. Amino acids: CASSPLRDRRHNEQFF.